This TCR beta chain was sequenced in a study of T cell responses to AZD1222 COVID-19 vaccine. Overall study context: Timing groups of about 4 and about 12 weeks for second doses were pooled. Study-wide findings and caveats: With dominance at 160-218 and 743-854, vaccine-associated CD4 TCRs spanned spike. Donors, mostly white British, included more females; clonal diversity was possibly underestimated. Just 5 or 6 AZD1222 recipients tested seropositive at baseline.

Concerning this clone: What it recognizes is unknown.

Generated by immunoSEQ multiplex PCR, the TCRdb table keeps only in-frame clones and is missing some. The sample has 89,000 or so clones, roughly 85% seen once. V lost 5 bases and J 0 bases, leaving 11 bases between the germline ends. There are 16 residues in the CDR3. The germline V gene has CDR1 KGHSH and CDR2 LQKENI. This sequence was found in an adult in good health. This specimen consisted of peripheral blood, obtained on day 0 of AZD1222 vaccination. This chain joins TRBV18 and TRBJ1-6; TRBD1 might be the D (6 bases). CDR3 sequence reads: CASSDRTSSYNSPLHF. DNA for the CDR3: TGTGCCAGCTCAGACAGGACTAGCTCCTATAATTCACCCCTCCACTTT. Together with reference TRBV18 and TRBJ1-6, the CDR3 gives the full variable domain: NAGVMQNPRHLVRRRGQEARLRCSPMKGHSHVYWYRQLPEEGLKFMVYLQKENIIDESGMPKERFSAEFPKEGPSILRIQQVVRGDSAAYFCASSDRTSSYNSPLHFGNGTRLTVT.